This T cell receptor (beta chain) was found in a study of cytomegalovirus exposure and HLA in healthy donors (dated by TCRdb to 2016 to 2017). Notes on the research overall: An earlier analysis of more than 550 of the donors reported 276 Gb of sequence data and 117 million unique TCR beta sequences obtained from 150 million to 200 million T cells. An early release covering over 500 HLA-typed donors comprised approximately 300 gigabases of sequencing data and around 86 million unique TCR sequences. Of the approximately 400 genotyped donors, about 80% fell in the genetic ancestry cluster associated with self-reported Caucasian donors. The aim of the study was to test whether cataloging public T cell receptors could identify signatures of past pathogen exposure. Using immunosequencing, the study profiled T cell repertoires from around 670 subjects and related those repertoires to cytomegalovirus serostatus. A separate validation cohort of approximately 120 different subjects was used in addition to the approximately 700-subject first cohort. To predict cytomegalovirus infection status, the study brought together high-throughput TCR immunosequencing, statistical association of individual TCRs with disease status, and machine learning. In a later analysis, previously published TCR beta repertoires from some 640 donors were re-analyzed and high-resolution HLA genotyping was added so that TCR occurrence patterns could be studied. Rather than using new phenotypic data, the later analysis identified candidate immune exposures from TCR beta sequences and from how often those sequences occurred across donors. In an earlier analysis of a few hundred of the donors, high-throughput TCR beta sequencing was used to judge whether each TCR beta V gene segment behaved as functional or pseudogenic. Alongside the repertoire data, information on donor age, sex, ethnicity and CMV serostatus was compiled. Genome-wide SNP genotypes for about 65% of the roughly 670 donors were used in a later genetic analysis, which treated that subset as a discovery cohort. Every discovery cohort repertoire had been produced on one sequencing platform. HLA typing covered class I and class II loci at four-digit resolution. Typing coverage differed by locus: A, B, C, DRB1 and DQB1 were typed in about 620-630 donors, DQA1 in 522, DPA1 in 600 to 610, and DPB1 in about 450. Because of strong linkage in the cohort, 4 to 6 DR-DQ haplotypes were treated as single units for association and clustering. On average, over 200,000 unique TCR beta nucleotide sequences were sequenced per donor among 398 genotyped donors of the cohort, with 15% to 20% of those sequences being non-productive.

The cohort was made up of roughly 670 healthy bone marrow donors. At the time of sampling, every cohort member was nominally healthy, though immune exposures that went unrecorded were likely present. The donor was CMV seronegative and belonged to the group of over 350 seronegative cohort members. Every donor gave a peripheral blood sample, and the peripheral blood mononuclear cells from that sample were used for TCR beta sequencing. The Qiagen DNeasy Blood Extraction Kit was used to extract genomic DNA from the blood cell samples. Counted from cysteine to phenylalanine, this CDR3 has 12 amino acids. CDR3 DNA only is kept here, 36 bases in frame from base 1. From the germline V gene, CDR1 is LGHNT and CDR2 is FRNRAP. Relative to germline, V is missing 7 bases and J is missing 4 bases, with 3 bases of the junction outside any gene match. Library preparation employed the immunoSEQ multiplex PCR assay. For the multiplex PCR, a mixture combining 60 forward primers for TCR Vbeta segments and 13 reverse primers for TCR Jbeta segments was used. The CDR3 region of rearranged TCR beta genes was amplified from genomic DNA by a multiplex PCR assay. The amplified TCR beta libraries were sequenced on the Illumina HiSeq System as 87-base-pair reads. As for how the authors treated the data: Across the 700 or so repertoires, a later analysis counted 75 million to 90 million unique TCR beta chains, around 11 million of which were shared by at least two donors. Raw reads were error-corrected and collapsed into unique sequences by a nearest-neighbor algorithm in which closely related sequences were merged to remove PCR and sequencing errors. CDR3 sequences were aligned to IMGT reference sequences to assign V, D and J gene segments. For a sequence to be retained, at least a six-nucleotide match to both a V gene segment and a J gene segment was required. Rearrangements were classified as productive when the CDR3 lacked stop codons and remained in frame with V and J, and all other rearrangements were classified as non-productive. Following IMGT convention, CDR3 was defined as the stretch from the second conserved V-encoded cysteine up to the conserved J-encoded phenylalanine. In an earlier analysis of around 570 of the donors, sequences lacking an unambiguous match to a single V gene segment were excluded. In an earlier analysis of about 590 of the donors, a V segment was called functional when productive rearrangements were above 56.7%, and segregating when the standard deviation between donors exceeded 5%. A statistical classification framework was built to diagnose cytomegalovirus status from the catalog of TCR beta chain sequences. In a later analysis, TCR nucleotide sequences were compared against IMGT/GENE-DB human TR gene sequences so that V and J genes could be assigned. A later analysis assigned CDR3 sequences and most-parsimonious VDJ recombination scenarios with the TCRdist pipeline. A later analysis defined each TCR beta chain by its CDR3 amino acid sequence plus V-gene family, and excluded reads lacking a unique V-gene family. A later analysis removed 600 or so highly shared, low-generation-probability nucleotide sequences to deal with suspected cross-contamination and a sequencing artifact. In a later analysis, a clonal expansion index for each public chain was calculated from normalized within-repertoire ranks of inferred template counts. In a later analysis, generation probabilities were computed using a VDJ recombination model fitted to out-of-frame rearrangements, and the results were checked against IGoR. Hypergeometric tests were used in a later analysis to score TCR-TCR, TCR-HLA and TCR-CMV co-occurrence, with a repertoire-size bias correction applied to the TCR pairs. A later analysis estimated false discovery rates by permuting HLA or CMV assignments 20 times. In a later analysis, co-occurring TCRs were grouped with DBSCAN, and TCRdist sequence similarity was added when clustering was performed within HLA-allele-positive subsets. For co-occurrence clustering, repertoires with fewer than 30,000 or more than 120,000 public chains were excluded, along with a handful of repertoires with anomalous nucleotide sharing. TCRdb took over this immuneACCESS table, retaining in-frame rearrangements with V and J assigned. Such tables are incomplete; in checked studies, under half of the missing clones stem from an unresolved V gene, and the remainder is unexplained. The D gene and trimming were derived from the DNA, and the V and J assignments and clone size from that table. A total of approximately 210,000 clones appear in this sample, 80% to 85% of them only once. The biggest ten clones account for roughly 1.1% of the sample.

To note about this clone: Its antigen has not been determined. One base away there is no much larger clone; base qualities are not given.

Points the paper makes about the study in general: The classifier was reported to diagnose cytomegalovirus status with high specificity and sensitivity in both the original and validation cohorts. Some IMGT-functional V segments, including TRBV6-2 and TRBV6-3, could not be told apart with the 87-base-pair reads, so those segments were excluded. CMV serostatus was the only immune exposure information available for the cohort. Presence/absence analyses assumed roughly uniform sequencing depth across donors, an assumption that may not hold. A further reported finding was that TCR beta sequences accurately predicted the HLA-A and HLA-B alleles for most subjects in the first cohort. Only TCR beta chains were sequenced in this cohort, and the absence of alpha or paired-chain data limited detectable features. Most TCR sequences were seen in very few donors, while some public TCRs were found in many individuals. In an earlier analysis of roughly 500 of the donors, most TCR beta V segments appeared in productive rearrangements about 87% or about 30% of the time, broadly matching IMGT annotations. The authors suggested that the approach could potentially be generalized to other disease states and immunological phenotypes. At a false discovery rate of 0.05, a later analysis linked about 17,000 TCR beta sequences to specific HLA alleles. Three of the identified cytomegalovirus-associated TCR beta chains were confirmed in vitro to be specific for cytomegalovirus antigens. A later analysis found that HLA-associated TCR beta chains were more clonally expanded and had lower generation probabilities than equally common non-associated chains. Because HLA typing was missing for some donors at each locus, association tests included only the typed subset. V-gene and J-gene trimming of TCR beta chains was associated with a missense DCLRE1C variant in a later genetic analysis, and the association was replicated in an independent cohort. Roughly 17 rarely observed V segments, including chromosome 9 orphons, were excluded from the earlier analysis of just under 600 of the donors because counts were too low. Most CMV-associated TCR beta chains appeared to be HLA-restricted in a later analysis, and the HLA associations seemed to be driven largely by CMV exposure. In a later analysis, the rate of TCR association differed among HLA loci, with DRB1 alleles having the most associated TCRs and HLA-C alleles having the fewest. Linkage disequilibrium might explain the correlated functional status among segregating V segments, but an unknown experimental factor could not be excluded. In the study, some 160 TCR beta chains were listed as associated with cytomegalovirus. When HLA alleles, especially DR and DQ, strongly co-occurred, TCR associations were difficult to assign to individual alleles. A cluster of highly shared sequence variants was judged likely to represent a technical artifact of the sequencing pipeline. Several of the top co-occurrence clusters appeared to be linked to parvovirus B19, influenza, CMV and Epstein-Barr virus, according to a later analysis. A later genetic analysis reported fewer N-insertions in productive TCRs among donors in an Asian-associated ancestry cluster than the roughly 670-donor mean.

The sample consisted of PBMCs. The sequence derives from a woman aged 40-49 years in good health and CMV-seronegative. The chain uses TRBV12-5 and TRBJ1-1; TRBD1 fits 7 bases in the junction. The CDR3 loop reads CASARDSTEAFF. In nucleotide form, the sequence is TGTGCTAGTGCCCGGGACAGCACTGAAGCTTTCTTT.